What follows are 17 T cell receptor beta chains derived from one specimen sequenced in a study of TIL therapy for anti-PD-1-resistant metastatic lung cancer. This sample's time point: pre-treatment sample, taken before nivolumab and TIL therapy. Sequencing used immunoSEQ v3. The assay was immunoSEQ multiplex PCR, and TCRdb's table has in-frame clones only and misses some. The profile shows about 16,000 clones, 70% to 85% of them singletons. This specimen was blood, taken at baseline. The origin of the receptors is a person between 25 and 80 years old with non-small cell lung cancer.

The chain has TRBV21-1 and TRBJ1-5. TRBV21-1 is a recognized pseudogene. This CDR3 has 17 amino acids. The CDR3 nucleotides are TGTGCCAGCAGCAAAGGGCCCTGGGGGGGTAGCAATCAGCCCCAGCATTTT. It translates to CASSKGPWGGSNQPQHF.

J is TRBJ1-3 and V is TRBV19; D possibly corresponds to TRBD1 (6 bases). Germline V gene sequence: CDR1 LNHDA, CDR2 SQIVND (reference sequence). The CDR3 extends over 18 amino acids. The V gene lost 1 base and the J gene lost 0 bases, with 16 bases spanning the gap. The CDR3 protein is CASSIVFWTADSGNTIYF. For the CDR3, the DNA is TGTGCCAGTAGTATAGTGTTCTGGACAGCCGACTCTGGAAACACCATATATTTT.

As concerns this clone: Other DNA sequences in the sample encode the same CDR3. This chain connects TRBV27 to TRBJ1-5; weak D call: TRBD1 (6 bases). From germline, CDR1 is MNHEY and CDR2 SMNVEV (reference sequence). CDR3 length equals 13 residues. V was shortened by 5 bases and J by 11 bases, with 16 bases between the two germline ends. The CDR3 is CASSTGRGRAQHF. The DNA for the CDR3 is TGTGCCAGCAGTACGGGTCGGGGGCGGGCCCAGCATTTT.

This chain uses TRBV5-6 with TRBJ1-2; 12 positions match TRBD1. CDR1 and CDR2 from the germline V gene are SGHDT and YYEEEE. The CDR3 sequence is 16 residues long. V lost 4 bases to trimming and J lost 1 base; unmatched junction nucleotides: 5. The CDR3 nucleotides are TGTGCCAGCAGCCGGGACAGGGGGCGTTATAACTATGGCTACACCTTC. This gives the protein CASSRDRGRYNYGYTF.

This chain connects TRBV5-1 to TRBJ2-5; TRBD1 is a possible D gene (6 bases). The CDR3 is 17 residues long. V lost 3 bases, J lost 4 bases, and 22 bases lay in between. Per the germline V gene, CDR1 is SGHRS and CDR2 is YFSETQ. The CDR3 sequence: CASSSAIQGGWGETQYF. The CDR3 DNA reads TGCGCCAGCAGCTCGGCTATACAGGGCGGCTGGGGAGAGACCCAGTACTTC.

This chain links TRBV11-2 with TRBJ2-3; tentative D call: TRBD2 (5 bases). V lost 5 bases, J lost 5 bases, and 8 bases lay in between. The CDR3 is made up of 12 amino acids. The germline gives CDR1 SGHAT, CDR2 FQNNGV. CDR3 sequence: CASSRGLDTQYF. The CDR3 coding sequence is TGTGCCAGCAGCCGGGGATTAGATACGCAGTATTTT.

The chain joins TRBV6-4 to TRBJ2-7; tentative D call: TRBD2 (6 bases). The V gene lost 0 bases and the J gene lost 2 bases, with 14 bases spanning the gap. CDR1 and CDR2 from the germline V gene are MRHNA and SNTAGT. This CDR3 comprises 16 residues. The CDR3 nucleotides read TGTGCCAGCAGTGACTCGGAGGGAGGCGTAACCTACGAGCAGTACTTC. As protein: CASSDSEGGVTYEQYF.

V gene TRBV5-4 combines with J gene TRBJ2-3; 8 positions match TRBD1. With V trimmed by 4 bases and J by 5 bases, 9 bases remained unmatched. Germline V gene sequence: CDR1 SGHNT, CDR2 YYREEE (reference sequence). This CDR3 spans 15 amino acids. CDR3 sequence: CASSPRTGLGDTQYF. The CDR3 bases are TGTGCCAGCAGCCCGAGGACAGGGTTAGGAGATACGCAGTATTTT.

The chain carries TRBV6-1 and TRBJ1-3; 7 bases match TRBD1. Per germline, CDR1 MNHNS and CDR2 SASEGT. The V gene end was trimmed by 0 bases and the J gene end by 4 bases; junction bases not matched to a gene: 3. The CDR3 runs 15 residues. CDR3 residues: CASSEARTGGNTIYF. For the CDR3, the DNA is TGTGCCAGCAGTGAAGCGAGGACAGGAGGAAACACCATATATTTT.

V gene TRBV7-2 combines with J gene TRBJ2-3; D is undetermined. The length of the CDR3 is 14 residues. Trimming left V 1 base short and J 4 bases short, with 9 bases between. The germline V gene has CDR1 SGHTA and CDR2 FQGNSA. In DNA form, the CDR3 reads TGTGCCAGCAGCTTAGTGGCAGGAGCAGATACGCAGTATTTT. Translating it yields CASSLVAGADTQYF.

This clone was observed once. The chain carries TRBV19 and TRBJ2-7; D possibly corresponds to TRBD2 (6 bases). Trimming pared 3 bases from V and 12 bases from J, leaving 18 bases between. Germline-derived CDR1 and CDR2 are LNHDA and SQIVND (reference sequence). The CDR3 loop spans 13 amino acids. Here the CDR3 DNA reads TGTGCCAGTAGTATGCGGACTACCGGCTCTTTGTACTTC. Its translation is CASSMRTTGSLYF. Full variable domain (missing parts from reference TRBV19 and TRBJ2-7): DGGITQSPKYLFRKEGQNVTLSCEQNLNHDAMYWYRQDPGQGLRLIYYSQIVNDFQKGDIAEGYSVSREKKESFPLTVTSAQKNPTAFYLCASSMRTTGSLYFGPGTRLTVT.

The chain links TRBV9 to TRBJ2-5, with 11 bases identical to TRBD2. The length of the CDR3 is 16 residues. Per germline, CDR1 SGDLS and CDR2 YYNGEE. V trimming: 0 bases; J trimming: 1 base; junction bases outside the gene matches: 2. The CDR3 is CASSVAGLAGQETQYF. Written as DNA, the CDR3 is TGTGCCAGCAGCGTAGCAGGACTAGCGGGCCAAGAGACCCAGTACTTC.

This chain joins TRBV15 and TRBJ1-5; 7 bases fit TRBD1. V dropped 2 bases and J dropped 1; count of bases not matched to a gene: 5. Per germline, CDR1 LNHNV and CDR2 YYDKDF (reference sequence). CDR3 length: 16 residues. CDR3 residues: CATSRRRTGSNQPQHF. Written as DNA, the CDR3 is TGTGCCACCAGCAGACGACGGACAGGAAGCAATCAGCCCCAGCATTTT.

The CDR3 is CASSDGRPQPQHF. In DNA, the CDR3 is TGTGCCAGCAGTGACGGACGACCTCAGCCCCAGCATTTT. The chain links TRBV2 to TRBJ1-5; D not resolved. Trimming cost V 3 bases and J 6 bases, with 9 bases left between them. The CDR3 loop spans 13 amino acids. The germline V gene encodes CDR1 SNHLY and CDR2 FYNNEI.

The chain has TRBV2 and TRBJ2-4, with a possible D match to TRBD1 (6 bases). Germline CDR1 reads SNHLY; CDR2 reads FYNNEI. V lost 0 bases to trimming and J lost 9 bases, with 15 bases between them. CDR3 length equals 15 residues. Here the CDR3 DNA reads TGTGCCAGCAGTGAAGCTGGGGGCCCATTGGGCATTCAGTACTTC. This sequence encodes CASSEAGGPLGIQYF.

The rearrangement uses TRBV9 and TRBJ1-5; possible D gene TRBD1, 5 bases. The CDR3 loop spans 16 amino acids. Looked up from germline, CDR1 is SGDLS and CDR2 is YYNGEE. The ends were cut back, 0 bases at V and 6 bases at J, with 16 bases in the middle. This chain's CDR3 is CASSVGVGERSQPQHF. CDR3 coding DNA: TGTGCCAGCAGCGTAGGGGTAGGGGAAAGGAGTCAGCCCCAGCATTTT.

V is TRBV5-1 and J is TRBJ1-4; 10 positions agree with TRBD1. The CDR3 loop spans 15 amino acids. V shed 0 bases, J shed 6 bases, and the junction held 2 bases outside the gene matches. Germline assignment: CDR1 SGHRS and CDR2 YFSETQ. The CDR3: CASSLGTGGYEKLFF. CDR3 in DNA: TGCGCCAGCAGCTTGGGGACAGGGGGTTATGAAAAACTGTTTTTT.